One sample yielded the 29 T cell receptor beta chains listed below, sequenced in a study of T cells in Graves' hyperthyroidism and ophthalmopathy. The TCR beta CDR3 regions underwent amplification using RNA transcripts as the source. HTBI primers drove first-round RT-PCR of the TCR CDR3. TCRdb passed the multiplex PCR reads through MiXCR, listing each CDR3 protein once. The table has 500,000 to 750,000 distinct CDR3 sequences, 14% seen once. Sequencing was carried out using blood. The receptors were gathered from a woman aged 18 to 35 with Graves' ophthalmopathy.

The chain couples TRBV20-1 to TRBJ1-2; a weak D match, TRBD1 (6 bases). Germline V gene lookup returns CDR1 DFQATT and CDR2 SNEGSKA (reference sequence). This CDR3 is built from 10 residues. Trimming shortened V by 7 bases and J by 8 bases, and 11 bases separated the two germline ends. CDR3 in amino acids: CSVRDMGYTF. The DNA for the CDR3 is TGCAGTGTCCGGGACATGGGCTACACCTTC.

This clonotype was found many times. This sequence joins TRBV20-1 and TRBJ2-1; D not resolved. Germline lookup yields CDR1 DFQATT and CDR2 SNEGSKA (reference sequence). CDR3 length equals 13 residues. V was pared by 3 bases and J by 6 bases, with 12 bases between. CDR3 loop: CSARALDGNEQFF. The CDR3 DNA sequence: TGCAGTGCTAGGGCGCTAGATGGCAATGAGCAGTTCTTC.

To note about this clonotype: With a much larger clone just one base away, this may be a read error. This CDR3 is CASSIVWGTASSTDTQYF. CDR3 in DNA: TGTGCCAGTAGTATTGTCTGGGGGACTGCCTCTAGCACAGATACGCAGTATTTT. The chain recombines TRBV19 with TRBJ2-3; possibly TRBD2 for D (6 bases). The CDR3 sequence is 18 residues long. Germline assignment: CDR1 LNHDA and CDR2 SQIVND (reference sequence). Trimming pared 3 bases from V and 0 bases from J, leaving 19 bases between.

The rearrangement uses TRBV12-3 or TRBV12-4 and TRBJ2-7; perhaps TRBD1 as D (6 bases). V was cut by 7 bases and J by 2 bases, with 21 bases left in between. The CDR3 runs to 16 residues. The CDR3 DNA reads TGTGCCAGCACCCGCGGCTGGGGGCGAGGAGCCTACGAGCAGTACTTC. It encodes CASTRGWGRGAYEQYF.

Many counts were recorded for this clonotype. The CDR3 DNA is TGTGCCAGCAGCTTAAGGGACAGGGGGACTAGGCAGACCCAGTACTTC. It specifies CASSLRDRGTRQTQYF. This rearrangement joins TRBV7-6 to TRBJ2-5; 11 nucleotides line up with TRBD1. With V trimmed by 2 bases and J by 6 bases, 8 bases remained unmatched. CDR1 and CDR2 from the germline V gene are SGHVS and FNYEAQ. The CDR3 extends over 16 amino acids.

This clonotype was seen many times. The J gene is TRBJ1-2, the V gene TRBV30; no reliable D call. Looked up from germline, CDR1 is GTSNPN and CDR2 is SVGIG (reference sequence). The V and J ends lost 2 bases and 8 bases respectively, with 15 bases between them. There are 13 residues in the CDR3. The DNA for the CDR3 is TGTGCCTGGAGTCCGGGCAGCTCGAGGGGCTACACCTTC. Translated: CAWSPGSSRGYTF.

The rearrangement links TRBV19 to TRBJ1-2; no firm D call. The V gene's germline CDR1 is LNHDA and CDR2 SQIVND (reference sequence). CDR3 length equals 14 residues. Trimming pared 6 bases from V and 5 bases from J, leaving 16 bases between. The CDR3 protein is CASRSASYQYGYTF. The CDR3 region has the DNA TGTGCCAGTAGGTCCGCCAGCTACCAATATGGCTACACCTTC.

In this sample, this clonotype turned up many times. V and J are TRBV5-1 and TRBJ2-2, with D possibly being TRBD1 (5 bases). The CDR3 extends over 18 amino acids. The V end lost 1 base, the J end lost 1 base, and 17 bases lay between the germline ends. Germline lookup yields CDR1 SGHRS and CDR2 YFSETQ. The CDR3: CASSLRSDMSGNTGELFF. CDR3 in DNA: TGCGCCAGCAGCTTGCGGTCGGACATGTCAGGGAACACCGGGGAGCTGTTTTTT.

The chain is built from TRBV18 and TRBJ2-7; TRBD1 is a possible D gene (5 bases). The CDR3 loop spans 14 amino acids. V was trimmed by 2 bases and J by 7 bases, leaving 15 bases between them. The germline V gene encodes CDR1 KGHSH and CDR2 LQKENI. The CDR3 DNA reads as TGTGCCAGCTCACCAGTCGCAGGGATGCGGGAGCAGTACTTC. Its protein is CASSPVAGMREQYF.

A few counts support this clonotype. The V call is TRBV7-6, the J call TRBJ1-4; D might be TRBD1 (6 bases). V gave up 4 bases and J gave up 5 bases, with 20 bases separating them. This CDR3 region has 17 residues. Germline values: CDR1 SGHVS, CDR2 FNYEAQ. The CDR3 region is CASSSPGDLRSNEKLFF. The CDR3 DNA reads as TGTGCCAGCAGCTCCCCAGGGGACCTCAGATCGAATGAAAAACTGTTTTTT. Variable domain in full (rest from reference TRBV7-6 and TRBJ1-4): GAGVSQSPRYKVTKRGQDVALRCDPISGHVSLYWYRQALGQGPEFLTYFNYEAQQDKSGLPNDRFSAERPEGSISTLTIQRTEQRDSAMYRCASSSPGDLRSNEKLFFGSGTQLSVL.

In this sample, this clonotype turned up many times. The chain is built from TRBV12-3 or TRBV12-4 and TRBJ1-3; weak D call: TRBD1 (5 bases). The CDR3 has 15 amino acids. V was trimmed by 1 base and J by 0 bases, leaving 7 bases between them. CDR3 residues: CASSLGDFSGNTIYF. CDR3 nucleotide sequence: TGTGCCAGCAGTTTAGGGGACTTCTCTGGAAACACCATATATTTT.

This clonotype came up many times. This sequence joins TRBV6-2 or TRBV6-3 and TRBJ2-1; D tentatively reads TRBD1 or TRBD2 (5 bases each). Germline V gene lookup returns CDR1 MNHEY and CDR2 SVGEGT. With 8 bases removed from V and 6 bases from J, the gap between germline ends came to 11 bases. There are 12 residues in the CDR3. This CDR3 is CASGTLSNEQFF. As DNA, the CDR3 is TGTGCCAGCGGGACCCTCAGCAATGAGCAGTTCTTC.

Only a few counts were recorded for this clonotype. The chain couples TRBV20-1 to TRBJ1-6, with 8 bases that match TRBD1. The J segment lost 4 bases and the V segment lost 1 base, leaving 3 bases of the junction unmatched. CDR3 length equals 15 residues. CDR1 is DFQATT and CDR2 is SNEGSKA in the germline V gene (reference sequence). The CDR3 loop reads CSARGQGWYNSPLHF. CDR3 in DNA: TGCAGTGCTAGAGGACAGGGGTGGTATAATTCACCCCTCCACTTT.

This clonotype was counted ten times or more. The chain couples TRBV28 to TRBJ1-2; possibly TRBD1 for D (6 bases). The CDR3 has 12 residues. Germline assignment: CDR1 MDHEN and CDR2 SYDVKM. Trimming removed 6 bases from V and 4 bases from J, with 9 bases in between. CDR3 in DNA: TGTGCCAGCAGCTTGACAGGCTATGGCTACACCTTC. The encoded protein is CASSLTGYGYTF.

This clonotype came up many times. This chain joins TRBV28 and TRBJ2-4; TRBD1 agrees at 7 bases. J was trimmed by 2 bases and V by 5 bases; bases with no gene match: 3. The CDR3 runs to 14 residues. Germline CDR1 is MDHEN and CDR2 is SYDVKM. CDR3: CASSVTGPKNIQYF. The CDR3 DNA follows: TGTGCCAGCAGTGTGACAGGGCCCAAAAACATTCAGTACTTC.

This clonotype was found a few times. The chain recombines TRBV20-1 with TRBJ2-3; 9 bases align to TRBD2. CDR3 size: 24 residues. J was trimmed by 7 bases and V by 0 bases; bases with no gene match: 35. The V gene's germline CDR1 is DFQATT and CDR2 SNEGSKA (reference sequence). CDR3 sequence: CSARDVGASGIYGEEEASPHTQYF. The CDR3 bases are TGCAGTGCTAGAGATGTCGGGGCTAGCGGGATATACGGAGAGGAGGAAGCCTCTCCTCATACGCAGTATTTT.

This clonotype was detected many times. J is TRBJ2-1 and V is TRBV28; D may be TRBD1 or TRBD2 (5 bases each). Germline assignment: CDR1 MDHEN and CDR2 SYDVKM. The CDR3 is 15 residues long. Trimming took 7 bases from V and 8 from J, leaving 21 bases between them. CDR3 sequence reads: CASIRQSVGVDEQFF. CDR3 DNA: TGTGCCAGCATTCGTCAGAGCGTGGGGGTCGATGAGCAGTTCTTC.

This clonotype was seen at least ten times. V usage is TRBV7-8 and J usage is TRBJ2-1; D ambiguous. Trimming pared 0 bases from V and 2 bases from J, leaving 11 bases between. The CDR3 contains 16 residues. Germline CDR1 reads SGHVS; CDR2 reads FQNEAQ. In nucleotides, the CDR3 is TGTGCCAGCAGCTTAGCCCCAGGAGCCACCTACAATGAGCAGTTCTTC. Protein sequence: CASSLAPGATYNEQFF.

This clonotype was picked up many times. The rearrangement uses TRBV3-1 and TRBJ1-1, with D hard to call. Germline assignment: CDR1 LGHDT and CDR2 YNNKEL (reference sequence). Trimming left V 3 bases short and J 3 bases short, with 8 bases between. The CDR3 is made up of 13 amino acids. CDR3 in amino acids: CASSQGSYTEAFF. In DNA form, the CDR3 reads TGTGCCAGCAGCCAGGGATCCTACACTGAAGCTTTCTTT.

This clonotype appeared a few times. This chain uses TRBV4-3 with TRBJ1-1; 8 nucleotides agree with TRBD1. Losses at the gene ends were 1 base for V and 4 bases for J; bases not matched to a gene: 8. The CDR3 length is 16 residues. In germline, CDR1 is LGHNA, CDR2 YSLEER. The CDR3 reads CASSQGGQGAFTEAFF. The CDR3 coding sequence is TGCGCCAGCAGCCAAGGGGGGCAGGGGGCGTTCACTGAAGCTTTCTTT.

In this sample, this clonotype turned up many times. The chain couples TRBV6-5 to TRBJ1-4; the D is unclear. Germline CDR1 and CDR2: MNHEY and SVGAGI. Trimming removed 0 bases from V and 7 bases from J, with 12 bases in between. CDR3 size: 15 residues. The CDR3 nucleotides are TGTGCCAGCAGTTACTCTGAGGGAAAAGGTGAAAAACTGTTTTTT. Residues: CASSYSEGKGEKLFF.

This clonotype has a count of ten or more. The CDR3 nucleotides read TGTGCCTGGGGACACCCCGCAGAGACCCAGTACTTC. Protein: CAWGHPAETQYF. V and J are TRBV30 and TRBJ2-5, with D possibly being TRBD1 (5 bases). The CDR3 length is 12 residues. Trimming took 5 bases from V and 4 from J, leaving 11 bases between them. Germline loops: CDR1 GTSNPN, CDR2 SVGIG (reference sequence).

J is TRBJ2-5 and V is TRBV9; 8 bases agree with TRBD2. The junction had 3 bases not matched to a gene; V was cut back by 4 bases and J by 1 base. The V gene's germline CDR1 is SGDLS and CDR2 YYNGEE. The CDR3 sequence is 14 residues long. The CDR3 here is CASSIAGFQETQYF. The CDR3 DNA reads TGTGCCAGCAGCATAGCGGGGTTCCAAGAGACCCAGTACTTC.

This clonotype showed up many times. The chain is built from TRBV20-1 and TRBJ2-7; 9 bases match TRBD1. The CDR3 length is 13 residues. Trimming cost V 6 bases and J 2 bases; bases outside gene matches: 5. Per germline, CDR1 DFQATT and CDR2 SNEGSKA (reference sequence). CDR3 amino acids: CSATDRGTYEQYF. The CDR3, as DNA: TGCAGTGCGACGGACAGGGGAACCTACGAGCAGTACTTC.

V and J are TRBV27 and TRBJ2-7; maybe TRBD1 (6 bases). CDR1 and CDR2 (germline): MNHEY, SMNVEV (reference sequence). V was shortened by 8 bases and J by 7 bases, with 18 bases between the two germline ends. The CDR3 has 13 residues. CDR3 sequence reads: CASSYRATREQYF. CDR3 coding DNA: TGTGCCAGCTCCTACAGGGCAACGAGGGAGCAGTACTTC.

The table lists this clonotype with many counts. This sequence joins TRBV15 and TRBJ1-5, with 9 bases fitting TRBD1. The germline V gene has CDR1 LNHNV and CDR2 YYDKDF (reference sequence). The CDR3 runs 14 residues. V shed 6 bases and J 7 bases; nucleotides not matched to a gene: 7. The CDR3 bases are TGTGCCACCAGTACCGGACAGGGGACGCAGCCCCAGCATTTT. It encodes CATSTGQGTQPQHF.

This clonotype was picked up a small number of times. The chain links TRBV6-1 to TRBJ2-7, with D possibly being TRBD2 (6 bases). Germline CDR1 is MNHNS and CDR2 is SASEGT. The CDR3 covers 13 residues. Trimming left V 1 base short and J 4 bases short, with 8 bases between. This chain's CDR3 is CASSEVAGYEQYF. The CDR3 DNA reads as TGTGCCAGCAGTGAAGTTGCGGGGTACGAGCAGTACTTC.

This clonotype was seen many times. The V call is TRBV30, the J call TRBJ2-7, with a tentative D call TRBD1 (6 bases). The germline CDR1 and CDR2 sequences are GTSNPN and SVGIG (reference sequence). Trimming removed 2 bases at V and 5 bases at J, with 16 bases between. The CDR3 has 14 amino acids. For the CDR3, the DNA is TGTGCCTGGAGTAGGGGGACCCCTCCCCACGAGCAGTACTTC. Translated: CAWSRGTPPHEQYF. The entire variable domain, with the rest obtained from reference TRBV30 and TRBJ2-7, is as follows: SQTIHQWPATLVQPVGSPLSLECTVEGTSNPNLYWYRQAAGRGLQLLFYSVGIGQISSEVPQNLSASRPQDRQFILSSKKLLLSDSGFYLCAWSRGTPPHEQYFGPGTRLTVT.

This clonotype showed up many times. This sequence joins TRBV30 and TRBJ1-2; TRBD1 might be the D (5 bases). The V gene lost 4 bases and the J gene lost 8 bases, with 17 bases spanning the gap. The CDR3 contains 13 residues. In germline, CDR1 is GTSNPN, CDR2 SVGIG (reference sequence). This chain's CDR3 is CAWTRRQSRGYTF. Written as DNA, the CDR3 is TGTGCCTGGACCCGCCGACAGAGCCGAGGCTACACCTTC.